These 2 T cell receptor beta chains came from one sample sequenced in a study of T cells after posttransplantation cyclophosphamide. Profiled with immunoSEQ multiplex PCR; TCRdb holds only in-frame clones, not every one. The repertoire has roughly 10,000 clones, approximately 95% of them found once; the top ten carry over 0.25%. Sequencing was done on a sample of naive CD8+ T cells sorted from PBMCs. The receptor set was obtained from a man younger than 40 in good health and a related stem cell transplant donor.

The chain joins TRBV11-2 to TRBJ2-7, with TRBD2 matching over 15 bases. The germline V gene has CDR1 SGHAT and CDR2 FQNNGV. The ends lost 1 base at V and 4 bases at J; junction bases unmatched: 5. The CDR3 covers 17 residues. The CDR3 DNA is TGTGCCAGCAGCTTAGTAAAGGGACTAGCGGGGGGTTACGAGCAGTACTTC. Translated, it gives CASSLVKGLAGGYEQYF.

The chain links TRBV6-6 to TRBJ1-1, with D possibly TRBD1 on 6 matching bases. The CDR3 is made up of 13 amino acids. The germline CDR1 and CDR2 sequences are MNHNY and SVGAGI (reference sequence). Trimming removed 2 bases at V and 6 bases at J, with 10 bases between. CDR3 DNA: TGTGCCAGCAGTTACGGCGGGGGGCCTGAAGCTTTCTTT. Encoded protein: CASSYGGGPEAFF.